These T cell receptor beta chains were read from a single sample in a study of regulatory T cells in long-lasting Graves disease. TCRdb fed the multiplex PCR reads into MiXCR, producing one record per CDR3 protein. The table has 440,000 or so distinct CDR3 sequences, under 15% seen once. The same data also went into a second study, on T cells in Graves' hyperthyroidism and ophthalmopathy.

Specimen: peripheral blood mononuclear cells (PBMCs), collected at new diagnosis, from a patient treated with antithyroid drugs. These receptors came from a woman in her 30s with Graves disease. Each CDR3 is given with its conserved first and last residue. D genes are given only for firm matches. Size tells how often a clone was seen (once, few, many) or the class of an expanded clone, and some rows leave it out.

many TRBJ1-6 TRBD1 TRBV30 CAWSVQGANSPLHF TGTGCCTGGAGTGTACAGGGGGCGAATTCACCCCTCCACTTT
many TRBJ2-1 TRBD1 TRBV24-1 CATSDRGDRAHNEQFF TGTGCCACCAGTGATCGGGGCGACAGGGCCCACAATGAGCAGTTCTTC
few TRBJ2-7 TRBD1 TRBV28 CASRHRDRGEQYF TGTGCCAGCAGGCACAGGGACAGGGGCGAGCAGTACTTC
many TRBJ2-1 NA TRBV7-2 CASSLPLVYNEQFF TGTGCCAGCAGCCTACCTCTAGTTTACAATGAGCAGTTCTTC
many TRBJ2-7 NA TRBV6-5 CASSYSGRGGYEQYF TGTGCCAGCAGTTACTCAGGCAGGGGAGGCTACGAGCAGTACTTC
many TRBJ2-7 NA TRBV27 CASSFDSRFYEQYF TGTGCCAGCAGTTTTGACAGCCGATTCTACGAGCAGTACTTC
many TRBJ2-3 TRBD2 TRBV24-1 CATSDLSGTSGRTDTQYF TGTGCCACCAGTGATTTATCCGGGACTAGCGGGAGGACAGATACGCAGTATTTT
many TRBJ2-2 TRBD1 TRBV24-1 CATSDVGQGLTGELFF TGTGCCACCAGTGATGTCGGACAGGGGTTGACCGGGGAGCTGTTTTTT
few TRBJ2-7 NA TRBV6-1 CASSPSLDQSYEQYF TGTGCCAGCAGCCCTTCCCTCGACCAGTCCTACGAGCAGTACTTC
NA TRBJ2-7 TRBD1 TRBV6-1 CTSRTGTASYEQYF TGTACCAGCAGAACCGGGACAGCAAGCTACGAGCAGTACTTC
many TRBJ2-1 NA TRBV7-7 CASSLNELDEQFF TGTGCTAGCAGCTTAAATGAGCTGGATGAGCAGTTCTTC
many TRBJ2-3 NA TRBV20-1 CSARPGTDTQYF TGCAGTGCTAGGCCCGGCACAGATACGCAGTATTTT
NA TRBJ2-1 TRBD1 TRBV28 CASRGQGDNEQFF TGTGCCAGCAGGGGACAGGGGGACAATGAGCAGTTCTTC
few TRBJ1-1 TRBD1 TRBV2 CASSRDSGNTEAFF TGTGCCAGCAGCAGGGACAGCGGGAACACTGAAGCTTTCTTT
NA TRBJ1-5 TRBD1 TRBV4-1 CASSQGTGSGQPQHF TGCGCCAGCAGCCAAGGGACAGGGAGCGGTCAGCCCCAGCATTTT
many TRBJ2-3 NA TRBV7-6 CASSRDNDRSTDTQYF TGTGCCAGCAGCAGGGACAACGATCGTAGCACAGATACGCAGTATTTT
once TRBJ1-6 NA TRBV5-4 CASSSHLEGNSPLHF TGTGCCAGCAGCTCCCACTTAGAGGGTAATTCACCCCTCCACTTT
few TRBJ2-2 NA TRBV30 CAWSGPSRVSSGELFF TGTGCCTGGAGCGGCCCCAGCAGGGTTTCTTCCGGGGAGCTGTTTTTT
many TRBJ2-1 NA TRBV24-1 CATGRGDEQFF TGTGCCACCGGGAGGGGGGATGAGCAGTTCTTC
few TRBJ1-4 TRBD1 TRBV7-3 CASSAPGQNNEKLFF TGTGCCAGCAGCGCGCCGGGACAGAATAATGAAAAACTGTTTTTT
NA TRBJ2-5 NA TRBV18 CASSVAQKETQYF TGTGCCAGCTCAGTAGCCCAAAAAGAGACCCAGTACTTC
many TRBJ2-7 NA TRBV24-1 CATSDPGASYEQYF TGTGCCACCAGTGACCCGGGGGCCTCCTACGAGCAGTACTTC
few TRBJ2-7 TRBD1 TRBV15 CATSSRDSRREQYF TGTGCCACCAGCTCCCGGGACAGCCGTCGTGAGCAGTACTTC
many TRBJ1-4 NA TRBV28 CASRSNGLEKLFF TGTGCCAGCAGATCCAACGGGCTAGAAAAACTGTTTTTT
many TRBJ2-7 TRBD2 TRBV30 CAWSTGGGAYEQYF TGTGCCTGGAGTACCGGGGGAGGGGCCTACGAGCAGTACTTC
NA TRBJ2-7 TRBD2 TRBV10-3 CAISESMGSGMVHEQYF TGTGCCATCAGTGAGTCGATGGGTAGCGGGATGGTCCACGAGCAGTACTTC
few TRBJ2-3 NA TRBV25-1 CASSEYPATDTQYF TGTGCCAGCAGTGAATACCCCGCCACAGATACGCAGTATTTT
many TRBJ1-2 NA TRBV5-1 CASSTGRTSGGYTF TGCGCCAGCAGCACAGGACGGACTTCGGGAGGCTACACCTTC
many TRBJ2-3 NA TRBV2 CASDGGTDTQYF TGTGCCAGCGACGGGGGCACAGATACGCAGTATTTT
few TRBJ2-7 TRBD1 TRBV4-1 CASSFSRRQGGHEQYF TGCGCCAGCAGCTTTTCGCGGCGACAGGGGGGCCACGAGCAGTACTTC
NA TRBJ1-5 NA TRBV10-3 CAISGGEGTSNQPQHF TGTGCCATCAGTGGGGGCGAGGGGACTAGCAATCAGCCCCAGCATTTT
many TRBJ1-3 TRBD1 TRBV3-1 CASSSQGNSGNTIYF TGTGCCAGCAGCTCACAGGGGAACTCTGGAAACACCATATATTTT
many TRBJ2-1 NA TRBV20-1 CSASSPLSSYNEQFF TGCAGTGCTAGCTCCCCACTGAGCTCCTACAATGAGCAGTTCTTC
NA TRBJ2-5 NA TRBV24-1 CATSGPNGETQYF TGTGCCACCAGTGGGCCAAATGGAGAGACCCAGTACTTC
many TRBJ2-5 TRBD2 TRBV7-9 CASSQLAGEETQYF TGTGCCAGCAGCCAACTAGCGGGAGAAGAGACCCAGTACTTC
few TRBJ2-7 NA TRBV28 CASSLQLRQYF TGTGCCAGCAGTCTCCAGCTCCGGCAGTACTTC
NA TRBJ2-1 TRBD2 TRBV5-1 CASSLAGLALGEQFF TGCGCCAGCAGCTTGGCGGGACTAGCGCTTGGTGAGCAGTTCTTC
NA TRBJ2-7 NA TRBV5-1 CASSLARGGYEQYF TGCGCCAGCAGCTTGGCGAGGGGGGGCTACGAGCAGTACTTC
many TRBJ1-1 NA TRBV28 CASSLSGLLTEAFF TGTGCCAGCAGTTTATCAGGGTTGCTCACTGAAGCTTTCTTT
few TRBJ2-7 NA TRBV28 CASSLHLAPYEQYF TGTGCCAGCAGTTTACACCTGGCTCCCTACGAGCAGTACTTC
many TRBJ2-3 NA TRBV5-8 CASSLGRADTQYF TGTGCCAGCAGCTTGGGAAGGGCAGATACGCAGTATTTT
many TRBJ1-1 NA TRBV28 CKTRSLTGEAFF TGTAAAACCCGGAGTCTCACCGGGGAAGCTTTCTTT
many TRBJ2-7 NA TRBV12-3/TRBV12-4 CASRDGAYPYEQYF TGTGCCAGCAGAGATGGGGCTTACCCATACGAGCAGTACTTC
NA TRBJ2-7 NA TRBV28 CASIGPRLLSYEQYF TGTGCCAGCATTGGTCCCAGACTCCTCTCCTACGAGCAGTACTTC
many TRBJ1-1 NA TRBV20-1 CSARAGNGNTEAFF TGCAGTGCTAGAGCAGGGAATGGGAACACTGAAGCTTTCTTT